These 15 T cell receptor beta chains were sequenced from one sample in a study of blood T cell repertoires in COVID-19. Assay: immunoSEQ multiplex PCR; the TCRdb copy retains only in-frame clones and omits some. The table lists around 230,000 clones, approximately 88% of them singletons. Sequencing was carried out using PBMCs or T cells enriched from blood (not recorded which). The origin of the receptors is a woman aged 40 to 49 with acute COVID-19.

The V call is TRBV28, the J call TRBJ1-4; D perhaps matches TRBD1 (6 bases). This CDR3 spans 14 amino acids. The V gene lost 6 bases and the J gene lost 8 bases, with 16 bases spanning the gap. Germline values: CDR1 MDHEN, CDR2 SYDVKM. The CDR3 loop reads CASRETGDGEKLFF. The CDR3 DNA sequence: TGTGCCAGCAGGGAGACAGGTGACGGGGAAAAACTGTTTTTT.

This chain links TRBV7-9 with TRBJ1-5; a possible D gene is TRBD1 (6 bases). With 6 bases removed from V and 9 bases from J, the gap between germline ends came to 33 bases. The CDR3 is 19 amino acids. Per germline, CDR1 SEHNR and CDR2 FQNEAQ (reference sequence). For the CDR3, the DNA is TGTGCCAGCAGTACCTCCGCGGGGGGCGAGTCTTTCCCCCAAGGGCCCCAGCATTTT. It codes for CASSTSAGGESFPQGPQHF.

CDR3 nucleotides: TGTGCCAGCAGCCTGGGACAGTTCGGGGAGCAGTACGTC. Translated, it gives CASSLGQFGEQYV. J is TRBJ2-7 and V is TRBV7-2; 7 nucleotides align to TRBD1. The CDR3 extends over 13 amino acids. J gave up 7 bases and V 5 bases, and 8 bases lay outside the gene matches. Per the germline V gene, CDR1 is SGHTA and CDR2 is FQGNSA.

The chain links TRBV3-1 (or the pseudogene TRBV3-2) to TRBJ2-5, with D possibly TRBD1 on 5 matching bases. V was clipped by 4 bases and J by 3 bases, with 18 bases between them. Germline V gene data show CDR1 as LGHDT and CDR2 as YNNKEL (reference sequence). CDR3 length: 16 amino acids. CDR3 DNA: TGTGCCAGCAGCCCCTTTCCGGGCCTAGGGGAAGAGACCCAGTACTTC. As protein: CASSPFPGLGEETQYF.

This chain connects TRBV5-4 to TRBJ2-7; TRBD1 matches 10 bases. The germline V gene has CDR1 SGHNT and CDR2 YYREEE (reference sequence). J was trimmed by 7 bases and V by 0 bases; bases with no gene match: 7. The CDR3 has 15 amino acids. CDR3 nucleotides: TGTGCCAGCAGCTTGGGTAGACAGGGGGCTGGGGAGCAGTACTTC. Protein sequence: CASSLGRQGAGEQYF.

V usage is TRBV7-6 and J usage is TRBJ2-1; D might be TRBD2 (5 bases). The CDR3 covers 14 residues. In germline, CDR1 is SGHVS, CDR2 FNYEAQ. Between the trimmed V and J ends, which lost 3 bases and 2 bases, there was a span of 8 bases. The CDR3 loop reads CASSFPGTYNEQFF. The CDR3 nucleotides are TGTGCCAGCAGCTTTCCGGGAACCTACAATGAGCAGTTCTTC.

This clone is a singleton in its sample. The rearrangement uses TRBV3-1 (or the pseudogene TRBV3-2) and TRBJ1-2; weak D call: TRBD1 (5 bases). Germline V gene data show CDR1 as LGHDT and CDR2 as YNNKEL (reference sequence). V lost 0 bases and J lost 4, with 21 bases in between. The CDR3 is 18 amino acids. The CDR3 is CASSQEYSRAAKTYGYTF. The CDR3, as DNA: TGTGCCAGCAGCCAAGAATACTCCAGGGCGGCTAAGACCTATGGCTACACCTTC.

The genes are TRBV5-6 and TRBJ2-1; the match to TRBD2 covers 7 bases. CDR3 length: 15 residues. CDR1 and CDR2 from the germline V gene are SGHDT and YYEEEE. The V segment lost 0 bases and the J segment 7 bases; nucleotides outside the gene matches: 7. The CDR3 sequence is CASSLGWTSENEQFF. The DNA of the CDR3 is TGTGCCAGCAGCTTGGGGTGGACTAGTGAGAATGAGCAGTTCTTC.

The V call is TRBV5-1, the J call TRBJ1-1; 8 nucleotides align to TRBD1. CDR1 and CDR2 from the germline V gene are SGHRS and YFSETQ. The J segment lost 4 bases and the V segment lost 0 bases, leaving 8 bases of the junction unmatched. CDR3 size: 16 residues. Written as DNA, the CDR3 is TGCGCCAGCAGCTTGGATGCAGGGGGCGTGGGCACTGAAGCTTTCTTT. Its translation is CASSLDAGGVGTEAFF.

The genes are TRBV19 and TRBJ2-3; D might be TRBD2 (6 bases). Between the trimmed V and J ends, which lost 6 bases and 4 bases, there was a span of 11 bases. Looked up from germline, CDR1 is LNHDA and CDR2 is SQIVND (reference sequence). CDR3 length: 13 amino acids. CDR3 region: CASRFGGADTQYF. The CDR3 DNA is TGTGCCAGTAGGTTTGGCGGGGCAGATACGCAGTATTTT.

The V and J genes are TRBV2 and TRBJ2-7, with 9 bases fitting TRBD2. The CDR3 spans 16 residues. Germline V gene data show CDR1 as SNHLY and CDR2 as FYNNEI. Germline trimming cut 3 bases from V and 0 bases from J; bases unmatched to any gene: 6. The CDR3 spells CASSDILAGSSYEQYV. DNA of the CDR3: TGTGCCAGCAGTGACATACTAGCGGGTAGCTCCTACGAGCAGTACGTC.

The chain joins TRBV6-5 to TRBJ2-5; 8 bases fit TRBD2. CDR1 MNHEY and CDR2 SVGAGI come from the germline V gene. The ends lost 10 bases at V and 5 bases at J; junction bases unmatched: 12. The CDR3 sequence is 14 residues long. As DNA, the CDR3 is TGTGCCACCCAAAGCGGGGGCCTGGGGGAGACCCAGTACTTC. Translated: CATQSGGLGETQYF.

This clone was recorded only once. The J gene is TRBJ2-3, the V gene TRBV30, with 7 nucleotides matching TRBD1. Germline loops: CDR1 GTSNPN, CDR2 SVGIG (reference sequence). CDR3 length equals 13 residues. Germline trimming cut 3 bases from V and 11 bases from J; bases unmatched to any gene: 11. The CDR3 is CAWSSTPRDRQYF. The DNA for the CDR3 is TGTGCCTGGAGCTCAACACCCCGGGACAGGCAGTATTTT.

This chain uses TRBV7-9 with TRBJ2-7; a possible D gene is TRBD2 (6 bases). This CDR3 has 15 residues. Trimming shortened V by 1 base and J by 7 bases, and 17 bases separated the two germline ends. From germline, CDR1 is SEHNR and CDR2 FQNEAQ (reference sequence). CDR3 residues: CASSLGAPGSYEQYF. The CDR3 region has the DNA TGTGCCAGCAGCTTAGGGGCCCCCGGGAGCTATGAGCAGTACTTC.

The genes are TRBV5-5 and TRBJ1-3; 8 nucleotides agree with TRBD1. Germline assignment: CDR1 SGHKS and CDR2 YYEKEE (reference sequence). This CDR3 comprises 15 residues. J lost 4 bases, V lost 4 bases, and 7 bases had no gene match. In DNA, the CDR3 is TGTGCCAGCAGCCTTGGACAGGGAACGGGAAACACCATATATTTT. Translation gives CASSLGQGTGNTIYF.